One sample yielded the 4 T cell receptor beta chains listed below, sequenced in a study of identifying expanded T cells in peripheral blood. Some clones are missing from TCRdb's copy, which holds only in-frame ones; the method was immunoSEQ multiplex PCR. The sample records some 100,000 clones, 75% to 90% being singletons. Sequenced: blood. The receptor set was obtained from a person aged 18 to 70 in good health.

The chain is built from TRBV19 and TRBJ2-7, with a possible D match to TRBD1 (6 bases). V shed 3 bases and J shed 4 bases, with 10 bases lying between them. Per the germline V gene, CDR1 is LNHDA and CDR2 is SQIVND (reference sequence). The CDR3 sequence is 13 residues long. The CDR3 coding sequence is TGTGCCAGTAGTATGGTACAGGGTTACGAGCAGTACTTC. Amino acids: CASSMVQGYEQYF.

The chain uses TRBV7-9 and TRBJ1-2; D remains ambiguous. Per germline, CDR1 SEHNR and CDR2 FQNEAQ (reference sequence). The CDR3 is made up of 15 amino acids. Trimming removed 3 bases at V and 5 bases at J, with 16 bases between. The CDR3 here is CASSLSGRVDYGYTF. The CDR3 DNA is TGTGCCAGCAGCTTGAGCGGTAGGGTAGATTATGGCTACACCTTC.

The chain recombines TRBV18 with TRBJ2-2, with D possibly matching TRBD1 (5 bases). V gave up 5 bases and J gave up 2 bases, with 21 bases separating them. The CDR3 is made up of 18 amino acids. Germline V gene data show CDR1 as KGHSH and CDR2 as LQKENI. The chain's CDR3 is CASSSRGPMMKNTGELFF. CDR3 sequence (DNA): TGTGCCAGCTCATCTAGGGGCCCTATGATGAAAAACACCGGGGAGCTGTTTTTT.

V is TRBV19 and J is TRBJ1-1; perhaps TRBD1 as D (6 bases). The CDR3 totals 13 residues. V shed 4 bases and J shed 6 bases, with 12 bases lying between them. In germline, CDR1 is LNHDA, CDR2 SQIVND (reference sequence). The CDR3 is CASSNRAPAEAFF. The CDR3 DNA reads TGTGCCAGTAGTAACAGGGCCCCGGCTGAAGCTTTCTTT.